This T cell receptor beta chain was captured by sequencing in a study of cytotoxic CD8 clonotypes in ibrutinib-treated CLL. Study at large: Overall, approximately 25 responses were partial and 2 complete; following median approximately 65 months, roughly 15 patients stayed remitted and about 12 progressed. Findings and limits, study-wide: Clonality grew at ibrutinib response; at progression, it decreased back toward baseline. Clonality at baseline surpassed age-matched healthy donors and tracked circulating CD8+ T-cell counts.

The protocol was immunoSEQ multiplex PCR, while the TCRdb copy is restricted to in-frame clones and leaves out a portion. The repertoire holds about 200,000 clones, with approximately 75% as singletons. The CDR3 is made up of 15 amino acids. Germline V CDR1 and CDR2: MDHEN, SYDVKM. J was trimmed by 8 bases and V by 5 bases; bases with no gene match: 12. A word on this clone: Its antigen remains unknown.

Source: PBMCs, taken after 12 months of ibrutinib treatment. This receptor was taken from a human donor with chronic lymphocytic leukemia. V gene TRBV28 combines with J gene TRBJ2-1; 7 positions match TRBD1. This chain's CDR3 is CASSPGDRVFHEQFF. The CDR3 bases are TGTGCCAGCAGTCCTGGGGACAGAGTTTTCCATGAGCAGTTCTTC.